The clone carrying this TCR beta chain was counted a few times. No antigen is known for it. Amplification of TCR beta CDR3 regions was performed using RNA transcripts as template. RT-PCR in the first round (using the HTBI primer set) targeted the TCR CDR3. MiXCR, applied by TCRdb to the multiplex PCR reads, yields one record per CDR3 protein. The table has 350,000 to 400,000 distinct CDR3 sequences, about 15% seen once. CDR3 size: 16 residues. V shed 4 bases and J 0 bases; nucleotides not matched to a gene: 4. CDR1 is SNHLY and CDR2 is FYNNEI in the germline V gene. These data originate in a study of T cells in Graves' hyperthyroidism and ophthalmopathy. Study background: Sampling of peripheral blood happened at initial diagnosis, prior to any treatment.

Study results and limitations: In blood, most of the thyroid clonotypes expanded above 0.001 were also present.

The source of this sequence is a young woman with Graves' hyperthyroidism. Sample: blood. This chain joins TRBV2 and TRBJ2-2; 8 bases match TRBD1. CDR3: CASSGGQGTNTGELFF. In DNA form, the CDR3 reads TGTGCCAGCAGTGGAGGACAGGGTACGAACACCGGGGAGCTGTTTTTT. Supplemented by reference TRBV2 and TRBJ2-2, the full variable domain reads EPEVTQTPSHQVTQMGQEVILRCVPISNHLYFYWYRQILGQKVEFLVSFYNNEISEKSEIFDDQFSVERPDGSNFTLKIRSTKLEDSAMYFCASSGGQGTNTGELFFGEGSRLTVL.